This TCR beta chain derives from a study of OX40 agonist ivuxolimab in advanced cancers. For the study at large: Having had anti-PD-1, anti-PD-L1 or anti-CTLA-4 therapy before was allowed, and approximately 40% had some. General observations from the study: More expanded clones were found, on average, in CD8+ than in CD4+ T cells.

The data were produced by immunoSEQ multiplex PCR, yet TCRdb's version contains in-frame clones alone and is incomplete. This sample has about 100,000 clones, with 80% to 95% found just once. On this clone itself: The target antigen is unknown.

The germline V gene has CDR1 SGHTA and CDR2 FQGNSA. With 5 bases clipped from V and 9 bases from J, the junction kept 7 bases outside the gene matches. The CDR3 covers 14 residues. The starting material was CD4+ or CD8+ T cells sorted from blood, obtained in a trial of the OX40 agonist ivuxolimab. The rearrangement uses TRBV7-2 and TRBJ2-1; TRBD2 agrees at 10 bases. The sequence was obtained from an adult with an advanced solid tumor such as melanoma, head and neck, liver or kidney cancer. CDR3 DNA sequence: TGTGCCAGCAGCCCCCATAGCGGGAGGTTTGAGCAGTTCTTC. It is translated as CASSPHSGRFEQFF.